The sequence of this TCR beta chain was determined in a study of blood T cell repertoires in COVID-19. Study summary: Samples representing acute and convalescent COVID-19 were sourced from the United States, Italy and Spain. PBMCs, B-cell-depleted T cells, or T cells were the source of the cDNA or gDNA that made up the material.

Trimming removed 6 bases from V and 1 base from J; junction bases left unmatched: 8. The CDR3 runs 16 residues. The germline CDR1 and CDR2 sequences are PRHDT and FYEKMQ (reference sequence). Original data processing: The assay estimated nucleated cells by amplifying reference gene primers. The table came from immunoSEQ multiplex PCR; TCRdb's copy has only in-frame clones and leaves some out. V and J calls plus clone size are reproduced from that table; the DNA served to infer D and trimming. The data show roughly 36,000 clones, more than 75% seen once. The sequenced sample was peripheral blood. The gene calls are TRBV13 and TRBJ1-3; 8 bases line up with TRBD1. This sequence originates from a man in his forties or fifties with active or convalescent COVID-19. The CDR3 coding sequence is TGTGCCAGCAGATTACAGGGGGGTCGATCTGGAAACACCATATATTTT. Residues: CASRLQGGRSGNTIYF.